Shown below are 30 T cell receptor beta chains from a single sample sequenced in a study of blood T cell repertoires in COVID-19. Profiled with immunoSEQ multiplex PCR; TCRdb holds only in-frame clones, not every one. The table has approximately 100,000 clones, 80% seen once. The specimen sequenced was peripheral blood. The receptors stem from a woman of 80 years or more with active or convalescent COVID-19.

This rearrangement joins TRBV5-1 to TRBJ1-5; 8 bases map to TRBD1. V was pared by 4 bases and J by 4 bases, with 7 bases of the junction left unmatched. Germline CDR1 reads SGHRS; CDR2 reads YFSETQ. This CDR3 has 15 amino acids. CDR3 coding DNA: TGCGCCAGCAGCCCCGGACAGGGCCGAAATCAGCCCCAGCATTTT. Encoded protein: CASSPGQGRNQPQHF.

The chain recombines TRBV19 with TRBJ1-1, with unresolved D. The CDR3 has 14 residues. With 6 bases removed from V and 3 bases from J, the gap between germline ends came to 14 bases. Germline CDR1 LNHDA, CDR2 SQIVND (reference sequence). In nucleotides, the CDR3 is TGTGCCAGTAGCCGGTTGAGGGCTCACACTGAAGCTTTCTTT. This translates into CASSRLRAHTEAFF.

The chain links TRBV7-9 to TRBJ1-4, with 7 bases matching TRBD1. CDR3 length equals 14 residues. Germline V gene lookup returns CDR1 SEHNR and CDR2 FQNEAQ (reference sequence). Germline trimming cut 5 bases from V and 5 bases from J; bases unmatched to any gene: 5. The CDR3 nucleotides read TGTGCCAGCAGCGTCGGGACAGTAAATGAAAAACTGTTTTTT. Protein sequence: CASSVGTVNEKLFF.

The rearrangement uses TRBV20-1 and TRBJ2-5; D remains unclear. The CDR3 consists of 15 residues. Trimming removed 3 bases from V and 0 bases from J, with 14 bases in between. Germline V gives CDR1 DFQATT, CDR2 SNEGSKA (reference sequence). This CDR3 is CSASRSPYDQETQYF. Written as DNA, the CDR3 is TGCAGTGCTAGTAGGAGCCCATACGACCAAGAGACCCAGTACTTC.

The chain recombines TRBV7-8 with TRBJ1-1, with TRBD1 matching 7 bases. The CDR3 is 13 amino acids. Germline CDR1 SGHVS, CDR2 FQNEAQ. The junction had 14 bases not matched to a gene; V was cut back by 8 bases and J by 11 bases. CDR3: CASASDSGQKAFF. CDR3 bases: TGTGCCAGCGCTTCTGATTCGGGACAGAAGGCTTTCTTT.

The genes are TRBV6-6 and TRBJ1-3; no clear D gene. The germline gives CDR1 MNHNY, CDR2 SVGAGI (reference sequence). The ends were cut back, 2 bases at V and 2 bases at J, with 10 bases in the middle. The CDR3 extends over 15 amino acids. This CDR3 is CASSYPTGTGNTIYF. CDR3 DNA: TGTGCCAGCAGTTACCCCACCGGGACTGGAAACACCATATATTTT.

This clone was observed a single time. The CDR3 loop reads CASSKGSWLNTEAFF. The CDR3 DNA sequence: TGTGCCAGCAGCAAAGGATCCTGGCTGAACACTGAAGCTTTCTTT. The gene calls are TRBV21-1 and TRBJ1-1; the table calls TRBD1, which could not be checked here. TRBV21-1 is a pseudogene locus. This CDR3 is built from 15 residues.

This clone was seen a single time. V is TRBV30 and J is TRBJ2-5; D uncertain. V lost 0 bases, J lost 1 base, and 6 bases lay in between. CDR1 and CDR2 from the germline V gene are GTSNPN and SVGIG (reference sequence). This CDR3 has 13 residues. The CDR3 reads CAWSVLIQETQYF. CDR3 in DNA: TGTGCCTGGAGTGTCCTTATCCAAGAGACCCAGTACTTC.

V gene TRBV4-3 combines with J gene TRBJ1-1, with D possibly being TRBD1 (6 bases). The CDR3 spans 14 residues. Germline values: CDR1 LGHNA, CDR2 YSLEER. The V gene lost 2 bases and the J gene lost 8 bases, with 15 bases spanning the gap. In DNA, the CDR3 is TGCGCCAGCAGCCAATGGGGGCAGGGGTCGGAAGCTTTCTTT. Translating gives CASSQWGQGSEAFF.

Written as DNA, the CDR3 is TGTGCCAGCAGTCTTCCCACCCAGATTTCGGGAGCTTTCTTT. It codes for CASSLPTQISGAFF. This chain links TRBV6-6 with TRBJ1-1; no clear D. Trimming cost V 5 bases and J 10 bases, with 20 bases left between them. CDR1 is MNHNY and CDR2 is SVGAGI in the germline V gene (reference sequence). CDR3 length equals 14 residues.

The genes are TRBV19 and TRBJ1-1, with 9 bases fitting TRBD1. Germline V gives CDR1 LNHDA, CDR2 SQIVND (reference sequence). V shed 7 bases, J shed 5 bases, and the junction held 14 bases outside the gene matches. This CDR3 comprises 16 residues. CDR3 residues: CASTRSGTGSITEAFF. CDR3 coding DNA: TGTGCCAGTACGCGTTCCGGGACAGGGAGCATAACTGAAGCTTTCTTT.

V gene TRBV29-1 combines with J gene TRBJ2-7, with D uncertain. The CDR3 spans 12 residues. Germline CDR1 is SQVTM and CDR2 is ANQGSEA. Trimming pared 4 bases from V and 2 bases from J, leaving 9 bases between. CDR3 loop: CSVAVTTYEQYF. The CDR3 bases are TGCAGCGTTGCAGTTACCACCTACGAGCAGTACTTC.

The V gene is TRBV14, the J gene TRBJ2-7; 10 bases align to TRBD2. This CDR3 has 17 amino acids. With V trimmed by 0 bases and J by 5 bases, 10 bases remained unmatched. Germline CDR1 SGHDN, CDR2 FVKESK. CDR3 nucleotide sequence: TGTGCCAGCAGCCAAGACGGAGCGGGAGGGCCTCGGGACGAGCAGTACTTC. Residues: CASSQDGAGGPRDEQYF.

The V call is TRBV7-3, the J call TRBJ2-3, with a possible D match to TRBD1 (6 bases). The CDR3 runs 13 residues. Germline V gene lookup returns CDR1 SGHTA and CDR2 FQGTGA. V was pared by 6 bases and J by 3 bases, with 10 bases between. The CDR3 coding sequence is TGTGCCAGCAGTTTTACAGGGACAGATACGCAGTATTTT. This translates into CASSFTGTDTQYF.

The chain recombines TRBV28 with TRBJ1-2, with D unresolved. The germline CDR1 and CDR2 sequences are MDHEN and SYDVKM. The CDR3 spans 12 residues. V was shortened by 5 bases and J by 2 bases, with 6 bases between the two germline ends. Here the CDR3 reads CASSNQNYGYTF. The CDR3 nucleotides read TGTGCCAGCAGTAATCAGAACTATGGCTACACCTTC.

The chain combines TRBV24-1 with TRBJ2-3, with 9 bases matching TRBD2. The CDR3 is made up of 17 amino acids. V dropped 3 bases and J dropped 2; count of bases not matched to a gene: 8. Germline CDR1 reads KGHDR; CDR2 reads SFDVKD. The CDR3 DNA is TGTGCCACCAGTGATACCCGACTAGCGGAGGCCACAGATACGCAGTATTTT. Its protein product is CATSDTRLAEATDTQYF.

This clone was observed a single time. The chain is built from TRBV6-2 or TRBV6-3 and TRBJ2-2; 8 bases are a match to TRBD2. The CDR3 sequence is 15 residues long. V lost 2 bases to trimming and J lost 6 bases; unmatched junction nucleotides: 5. Germline CDR1 is MNHEY and CDR2 is SVGEGT. CDR3 residues: CASSYQAGAPGELFF. As DNA, the CDR3 is TGTGCCAGCAGTTACCAAGCGGGAGCCCCCGGGGAGCTGTTTTTT.

The CDR3 loop is CASSLQEEPGNTIYF. The CDR3 DNA sequence: TGCGCCAGCAGCCTCCAAGAAGAGCCCGGAAACACCATATATTTT. The rearrangement joins TRBV4-1 to TRBJ1-3; D call uncertain. Germline lookup yields CDR1 MGHRA and CDR2 YSYEKL. V was trimmed by 4 bases and J by 4 bases, leaving 14 bases between them. The CDR3 contains 15 residues.

The chain is built from TRBV7-2 and TRBJ2-6, with TRBD1 as a possible D gene (6 bases). The germline CDR1 and CDR2 sequences are SGHTA and FQGNSA. This CDR3 is 15 amino acids long. V was cut by 5 bases and J by 2 bases, with 10 bases left in between. CDR3 DNA sequence: TGTGCCAGCAGCCCTACAGGGACTGGGGCCAACGTCCTGACTTTC. Protein sequence: CASSPTGTGANVLTF.

V usage is TRBV2 and J usage is TRBJ2-2; the match to TRBD2 covers 8 bases. This CDR3 region has 15 residues. Germline CDR1 and CDR2: SNHLY and FYNNEI. After removal of 6 bases from V and 9 bases from J, the junction contained 12 bases not matched to a gene. The DNA for the CDR3 is TGTGCCAGCAGGGGTGAAAGCGGGAGTACCCGGGAGCTGTTTTTT. Its protein product is CASRGESGSTRELFF.

The chain couples TRBV3-1 (or the pseudogene TRBV3-2) to TRBJ2-1, with 11 bases aligning to TRBD2. The ends lost 1 base at V and 6 bases at J; junction bases unmatched: 5. Germline V gene sequence: CDR1 LGHDT, CDR2 YNNKEL (reference sequence). The CDR3 length is 16 residues. As DNA, the CDR3 is TGTGCCAGCAGCCAAGGGGGGACTAGCGGACTCAATGAGCAGTTCTTC. Residues: CASSQGGTSGLNEQFF.

The genes are TRBV19 and TRBJ1-1, with no clear D. Per the germline V gene, CDR1 is LNHDA and CDR2 is SQIVND (reference sequence). The CDR3 runs 11 residues. The ends were cut back, 4 bases at V and 11 bases at J, with 11 bases in the middle. CDR3 sequence reads: CASSSYLNAFF. CDR3 coding DNA: TGTGCCAGTAGTAGCTACCTGAATGCTTTCTTT.

This clone occurred once. This chain joins TRBV7-2 and TRBJ2-7; the match to TRBD2 covers 7 bases. The CDR3 totals 13 residues. Germline V gives CDR1 SGHTA, CDR2 FQGNSA. J lost 3 bases, V lost 6 bases, and 5 bases had no gene match. This CDR3 reads CASSGLADYEQYF. DNA of the CDR3: TGTGCCAGCAGTGGCCTAGCGGACTACGAGCAGTACTTC.

V is TRBV6-5 and J is TRBJ1-1; no clear D gene. CDR1 and CDR2 (germline): MNHEY, SVGAGI. The CDR3 is made up of 13 amino acids. V was shortened by 6 bases and J by 4 bases, with 12 bases between the two germline ends. The CDR3 nucleotides read TGTGCCAGCAGCCGGCGGGGTCTCACTGAAGCTTTCTTT. Translated: CASSRRGLTEAFF.

There are a few counts of this clone. The V gene is TRBV6-5, the J gene TRBJ2-7; a weak D match, TRBD1 (6 bases). The germline V gene has CDR1 MNHEY and CDR2 SVGAGI. CDR3 length: 15 amino acids. V shed 6 bases and J shed 4 bases, with 19 bases lying between them. The CDR3: CASRTGYGGSYEQYF. In DNA, the CDR3 is TGTGCCAGCAGAACAGGGTATGGGGGATCATACGAGCAGTACTTC.

Here the CDR3 DNA reads TGTGCCAGTAGTATAGATCCACCCGGAGGCGCAATTCGGACTGAAGCTTTCTTT. Its protein is CASSIDPPGGAIRTEAFF. This chain connects TRBV19 to TRBJ1-1; D ambiguous. V was cut by 0 bases and J by 5 bases, with 22 bases left in between. CDR1 is LNHDA, CDR2 SQIVND, per germline (reference sequence). The CDR3 has 18 residues.

Note on this clone: The same CDR3 arises from other DNA sequences in this sample as well. The rearrangement links TRBV6-5 to TRBJ2-7; no clear D. Trimming took off 0 bases at V and 5 bases at J, with 14 bases between the two ends. Looked up from germline, CDR1 is MNHEY and CDR2 is SVGAGI. This CDR3 has 15 residues. In DNA, the CDR3 is TGTGCCAGCAGTTACTCGAACTTGTTTTCGAACGAGCAGTACTTC. Translating gives CASSYSNLFSNEQYF.

V usage is TRBV5-6 and J usage is TRBJ1-2, with 7 bases fitting TRBD1. V shed 4 bases, J shed 9 bases, and the junction held 12 bases outside the gene matches. Germline V CDR1 and CDR2: SGHDT, YYEEEE. This CDR3 has 14 amino acids. CDR3 loop: CASSLRTGFSRYTF. Here the CDR3 DNA reads TGTGCCAGCAGCCTGAGGACAGGCTTCTCTCGCTACACCTTC.

As DNA, the CDR3 is TGTGCCAGTCGTCCAGCGGGAACGAACACCGGGGAGCTGTTTTTT. Protein sequence: CASRPAGTNTGELFF. V usage is TRBV6-5 and J usage is TRBJ2-2, with TRBD2 matching over 7 bases. The CDR3 covers 15 residues. With 9 bases clipped from V and 0 bases from J, the junction kept 7 bases outside the gene matches. Germline V gene data show CDR1 as MNHEY and CDR2 as SVGAGI.

This clone was counted once. CDR3 region: CASSYSGTSGGWNEQFF. The CDR3 nucleotides are TGTGCCAGCAGTTACTCAGGGACTAGCGGGGGTTGGAATGAGCAGTTCTTC. The chain couples TRBV6-2 or TRBV6-3 to TRBJ2-1; 14 positions agree with TRBD2. The ends lost 0 bases at V and 7 bases at J; junction bases unmatched: 5. Germline assignment: CDR1 MNHEY and CDR2 SVGEGT. This CDR3 comprises 17 residues.